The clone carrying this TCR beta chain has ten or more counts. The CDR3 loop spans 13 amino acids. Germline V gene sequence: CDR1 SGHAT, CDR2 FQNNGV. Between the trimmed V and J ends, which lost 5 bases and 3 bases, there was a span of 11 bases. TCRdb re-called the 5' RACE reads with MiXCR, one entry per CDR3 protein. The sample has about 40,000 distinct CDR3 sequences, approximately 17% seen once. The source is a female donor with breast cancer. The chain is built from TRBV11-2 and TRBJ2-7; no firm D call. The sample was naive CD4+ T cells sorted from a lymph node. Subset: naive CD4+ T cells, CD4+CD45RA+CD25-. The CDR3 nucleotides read TGTGCCAGCAGCCCAATAGGGAACTACGAGCAGTACTTC. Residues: CASSPIGNYEQYF. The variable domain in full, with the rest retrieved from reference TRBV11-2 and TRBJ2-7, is EAGVAQSPRYKIIEKRQSVAFWCNPISGHATLYWYQQILGQGPKLLIQFQNNGVVDDSQLPKDRFSAERLKGVDSTLKIQPAKLEDSAVYLCASSPIGNYEQYFGPGTRLTVT.